The 10 T cell receptor beta chains below were found in one sample sequenced in a study of a mutant IDH1 vaccine in newly diagnosed glioma. Which antigens these TCRs recognize remains unknown. Clones were read by immunoSEQ multiplex PCR, and TCRdb kept only the in-frame ones, dropping some. The data hold 50,000 to 65,000 clones, with about four fifths observed a single time. Sample time point: week 47, end of study. Topical imiquimod accompanied each vaccine dose, which consisted of 300 ug of mutant IDH1 20-mer peptide. The material sequenced was PBMCs, taken from a glioma patient whose treatment included an IDH1 peptide vaccine. These receptors originate from a woman between 45 and 65 years old with glioma.

This chain joins TRBV25-1 and TRBJ1-5, with unresolved D. Between the trimmed V and J ends, which lost 2 bases and 5 bases, there was a span of 7 bases. CDR3 length equals 13 residues. Germline CDR1 and CDR2: MGHDK and SYGVNS. CDR3 in amino acids: CASSEGLDQPQHF. The CDR3 DNA reads TGTGCCAGCAGTGAAGGACTCGATCAGCCCCAGCATTTT. Using reference TRBV25-1 and TRBJ1-5 for the parts outside the CDR3, the full variable domain is EADIYQTPRYLVIGTGKKITLECSQTMGHDKMYWYQQDPGMELHLIHYSYGVNSTEKGDLSSESTVSRIRTEHFPLTLESARPSHTSQYLCASSEGLDQPQHFGDGTRLSIL.

This chain uses TRBV5-1 with TRBJ1-5; TRBD1 is a possible D gene (6 bases). This CDR3 has 15 residues. In germline, CDR1 is SGHRS, CDR2 YFSETQ. V was shortened by 2 bases and J by 0 bases, with 9 bases between the two germline ends. The CDR3 region is CASSLEGVSNQPQHF. CDR3 nucleotides: TGCGCCAGCAGCTTAGAGGGGGTTAGCAATCAGCCCCAGCATTTT.

This chain joins TRBV7-8 and TRBJ2-1, with TRBD2 identical over 8 bases. Unmatched junction bases numbered 3, after V lost 7 bases and J lost 4 bases. The CDR3 is made up of 13 amino acids. CDR1 and CDR2 from the germline V gene are SGHVS and FQNEAQ. In DNA form, the CDR3 reads TGTGCCAGCATGGCGGGGGGTTACAATGAGCAGTTCTTC. Its translation: CASMAGGYNEQFF.

This sequence joins TRBV5-4 and TRBJ1-4; D remains ambiguous. The CDR3 is made up of 14 amino acids. Trimming left V 3 bases short and J 5 bases short, with 11 bases between. Per the germline V gene, CDR1 is SGHNT and CDR2 is YYREEE (reference sequence). The CDR3 region has the DNA TGTGCCAGCAGCTCTGTATGGGGAAATGAAAAACTGTTTTTT. The encoded protein is CASSSVWGNEKLFF.

The chain combines TRBV7-2 with TRBJ2-5; D gene unclear. Germline CDR1 is SGHTA and CDR2 is FQGNSA. CDR3 length: 13 amino acids. The V end was cut by 3 bases, the J end by 3 bases, with 8 bases between. The CDR3 region is CASSFTFKETQYF. The CDR3 DNA reads TGTGCCAGCAGCTTCACCTTCAAAGAGACCCAGTACTTC. The full variable domain, with the rest looked up from reference TRBV7-2 and TRBJ2-5, is GAGVSQSPSNKVTEKGKDVELRCDPISGHTALYWYRQSLGQGLEFLIYFQGNSAPDKSGLPSDRFSAERTGGSVSTLTIQRTQQEDSAVYLCASSFTFKETQYFGPGTRLLVL.

The chain couples TRBV23-1 to TRBJ1-2; D unclear. TRBV23-1 is known as an ORF, though its function is uncertain. This CDR3 spans 13 amino acids. V was trimmed by 3 bases and J by 4 bases, leaving 9 bases between them. The CDR3 reads CASSQGRVYGYTF. The CDR3 nucleotides read TGCGCCAGCAGTCAGGGGAGGGTCTATGGCTACACCTTC.

The chain couples TRBV6-5 to TRBJ1-2, with TRBD1 identical over 7 bases. With 6 bases clipped from V and 8 bases from J, the junction kept 9 bases outside the gene matches. This CDR3 is 13 amino acids long. The germline V gene encodes CDR1 MNHEY and CDR2 SVGAGI. In DNA form, the CDR3 reads TGTGCCAGCAGCGAGGACAGGACCCAAGGCTACACCTTC. This codes for CASSEDRTQGYTF.

This clone appeared a single time. The chain joins TRBV10-3 to TRBJ2-5; no definite D call. Trimming took off 0 bases at V and 1 base at J, with 6 bases between the two ends. CDR1 and CDR2 from the germline V gene are ENHRY and SYGVKD. This CDR3 region has 14 residues. The CDR3 loop reads CAISESKSQETQYF. For the CDR3, the DNA is TGTGCCATCAGTGAGTCGAAATCCCAAGAGACCCAGTACTTC.

About this clone: Mismatch with germline at one junction end may stem from a read error. The chain recombines TRBV6-4 with TRBJ1-1; D not resolved. The length of the CDR3 is 11 residues. From germline, CDR1 is MRHNA and CDR2 SNTAGT. Here the CDR3 reads CASSDSGFPVF. CDR3 coding DNA: TGTGCCAGCAGTGACTCGGGGTTCCCAGTTTTT.

The chain recombines TRBV5-6 with TRBJ2-1; 7 bases are a match to TRBD1. The trim removed 4 bases at V and 10 bases at J, leaving 11 bases unmatched. The CDR3 length is 14 residues. Germline V gene lookup returns CDR1 SGHDT and CDR2 YYEEEE. The CDR3 loop is CASSPDRANGEQFF. The CDR3 DNA sequence: TGTGCCAGCAGCCCCGACAGGGCCAACGGGGAGCAGTTCTTC.